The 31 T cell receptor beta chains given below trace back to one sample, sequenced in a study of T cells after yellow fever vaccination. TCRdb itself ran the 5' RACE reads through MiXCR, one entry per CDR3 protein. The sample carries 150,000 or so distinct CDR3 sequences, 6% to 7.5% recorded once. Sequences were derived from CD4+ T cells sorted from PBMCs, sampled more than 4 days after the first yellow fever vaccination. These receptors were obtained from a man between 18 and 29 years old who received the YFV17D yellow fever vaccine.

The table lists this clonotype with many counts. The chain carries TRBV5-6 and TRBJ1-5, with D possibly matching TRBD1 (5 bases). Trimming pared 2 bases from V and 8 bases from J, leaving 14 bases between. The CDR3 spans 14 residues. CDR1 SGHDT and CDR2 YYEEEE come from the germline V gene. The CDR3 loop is CASSFGAKAKPQHF. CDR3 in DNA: TGTGCCAGCAGCTTTGGGGCCAAGGCGAAGCCCCAGCATTTT.

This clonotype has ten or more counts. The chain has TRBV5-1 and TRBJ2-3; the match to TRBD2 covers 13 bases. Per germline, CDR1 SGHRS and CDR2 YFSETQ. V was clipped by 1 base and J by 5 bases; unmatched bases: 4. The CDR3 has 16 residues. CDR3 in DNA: TGCGCCAGCAGCTTGACTAGCGGGGGGGCCTTAGATACGCAGTATTTT. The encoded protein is CASSLTSGGALDTQYF.

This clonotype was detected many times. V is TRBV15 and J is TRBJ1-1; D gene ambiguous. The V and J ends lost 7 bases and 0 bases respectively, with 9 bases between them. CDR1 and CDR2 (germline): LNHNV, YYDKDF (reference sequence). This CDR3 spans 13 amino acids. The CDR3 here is CATTRDLNTEAFF. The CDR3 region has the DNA TGTGCCACCACGCGTGACTTGAACACTGAAGCTTTCTTT.

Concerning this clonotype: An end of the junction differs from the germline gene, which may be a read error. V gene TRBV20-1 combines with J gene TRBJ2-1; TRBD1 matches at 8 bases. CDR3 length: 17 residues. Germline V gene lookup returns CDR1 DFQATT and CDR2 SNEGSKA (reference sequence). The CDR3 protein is CCAINRQGLGGYNEQFF. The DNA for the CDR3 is TGCTGTGCTATCAACCGACAGGGGCTAGGTGGCTACAATGAGCAGTTCTTC.

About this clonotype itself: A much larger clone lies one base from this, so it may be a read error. The chain's CDR3 is CSARASGGSTGELFF. Here the CDR3 DNA reads TGCAGTGCTAGAGCTAGCGGGGGGAGCACCGGGGAGCTGTTTTTT. J is TRBJ2-2 and V is TRBV20-1; 11 bases map to TRBD2. V dropped 1 base and J dropped 4; count of bases not matched to a gene: 2. Germline V CDR1 and CDR2: DFQATT, SNEGSKA (reference sequence). The CDR3 has 15 amino acids.

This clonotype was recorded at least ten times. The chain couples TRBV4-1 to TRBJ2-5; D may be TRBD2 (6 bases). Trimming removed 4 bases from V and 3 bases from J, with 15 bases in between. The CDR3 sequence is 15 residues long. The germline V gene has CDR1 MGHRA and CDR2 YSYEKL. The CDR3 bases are TGCGCCAGCAGCCGAGAGGGGACTGGAAAAGAGACCCAGTACTTC. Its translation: CASSREGTGKETQYF.

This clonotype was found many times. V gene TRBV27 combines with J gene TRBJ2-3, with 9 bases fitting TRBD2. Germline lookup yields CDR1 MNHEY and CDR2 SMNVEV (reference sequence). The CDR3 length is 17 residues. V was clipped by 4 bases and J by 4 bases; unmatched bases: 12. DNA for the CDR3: TGTGCCAGCAGTTCCCCGCTGAGCGGGGGGCCCCCAGATACGCAGTATTTT. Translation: CASSSPLSGGPPDTQYF.

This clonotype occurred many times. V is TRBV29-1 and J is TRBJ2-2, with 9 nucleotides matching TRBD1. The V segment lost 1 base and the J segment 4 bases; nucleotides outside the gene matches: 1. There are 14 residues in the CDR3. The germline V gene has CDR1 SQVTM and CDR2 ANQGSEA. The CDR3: CSVEGDRVTGELFF. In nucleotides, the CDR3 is TGCAGCGTTGAAGGGGACAGGGTCACCGGGGAGCTGTTTTTT.

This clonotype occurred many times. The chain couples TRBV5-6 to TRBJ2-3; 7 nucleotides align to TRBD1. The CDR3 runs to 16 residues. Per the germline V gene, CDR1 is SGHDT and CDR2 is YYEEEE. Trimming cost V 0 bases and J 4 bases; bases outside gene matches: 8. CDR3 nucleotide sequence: TGTGCCAGCAGCTTGGATACAGGGGTAATGGCAGATACGCAGTATTTT. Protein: CASSLDTGVMADTQYF.

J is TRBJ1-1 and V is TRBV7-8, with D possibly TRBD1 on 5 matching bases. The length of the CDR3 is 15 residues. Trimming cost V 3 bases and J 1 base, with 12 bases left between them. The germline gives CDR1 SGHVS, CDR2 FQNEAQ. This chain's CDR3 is CASSLVTGGNTEAFF. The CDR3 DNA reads TGTGCCAGCAGCTTGGTCACGGGGGGGAACACTGAAGCTTTCTTT.

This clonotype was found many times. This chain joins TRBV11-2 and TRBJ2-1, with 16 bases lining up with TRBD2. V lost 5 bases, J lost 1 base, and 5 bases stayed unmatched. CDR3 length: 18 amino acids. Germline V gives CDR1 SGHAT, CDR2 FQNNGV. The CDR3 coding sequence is TGTGCCAGCAGCCGGGGACTAGCGGGGGGGCAGTCCTACAATGAGCAGTTCTTC. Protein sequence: CASSRGLAGGQSYNEQFF.

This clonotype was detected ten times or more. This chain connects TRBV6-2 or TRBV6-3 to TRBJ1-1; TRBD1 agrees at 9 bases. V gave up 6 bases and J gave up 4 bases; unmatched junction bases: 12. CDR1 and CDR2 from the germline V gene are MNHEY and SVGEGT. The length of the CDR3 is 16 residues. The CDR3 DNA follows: TGTGCCAGCAGAGAACACCGGGGGACAGGGAGCACTGAAGCTTTCTTT. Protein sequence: CASREHRGTGSTEAFF.

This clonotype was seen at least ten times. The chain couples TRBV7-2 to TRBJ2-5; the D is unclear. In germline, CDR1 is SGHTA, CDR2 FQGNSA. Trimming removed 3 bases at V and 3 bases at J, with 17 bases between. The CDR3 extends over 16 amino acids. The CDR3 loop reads CASSLRNGLAKETQYF. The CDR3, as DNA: TGTGCCAGCAGCTTGCGGAACGGTCTGGCAAAAGAGACCCAGTACTTC.

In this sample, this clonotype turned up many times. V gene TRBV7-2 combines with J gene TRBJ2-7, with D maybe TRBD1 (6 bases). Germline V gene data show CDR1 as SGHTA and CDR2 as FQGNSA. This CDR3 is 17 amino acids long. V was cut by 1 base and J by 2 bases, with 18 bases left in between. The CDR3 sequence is CASSLGGYTGIPYEQYF. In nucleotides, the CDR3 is TGTGCCAGCAGCTTAGGGGGATATACAGGGATTCCCTACGAGCAGTACTTC.

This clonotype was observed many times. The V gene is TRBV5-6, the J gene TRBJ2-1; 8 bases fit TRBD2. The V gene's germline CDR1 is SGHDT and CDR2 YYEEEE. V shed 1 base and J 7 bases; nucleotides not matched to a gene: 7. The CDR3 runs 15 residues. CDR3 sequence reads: CASSLSPGGHNEQFF. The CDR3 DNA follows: TGTGCCAGCAGCTTGTCCCCGGGGGGGCATAATGAGCAGTTCTTC.

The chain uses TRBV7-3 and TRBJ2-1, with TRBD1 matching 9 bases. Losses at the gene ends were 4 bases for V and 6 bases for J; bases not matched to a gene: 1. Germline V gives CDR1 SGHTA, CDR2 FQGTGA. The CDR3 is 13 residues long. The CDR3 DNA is TGTGCCAGCAGCTGGGGACAGGGCAATGAGCAGTTCTTC. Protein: CASSWGQGNEQFF.

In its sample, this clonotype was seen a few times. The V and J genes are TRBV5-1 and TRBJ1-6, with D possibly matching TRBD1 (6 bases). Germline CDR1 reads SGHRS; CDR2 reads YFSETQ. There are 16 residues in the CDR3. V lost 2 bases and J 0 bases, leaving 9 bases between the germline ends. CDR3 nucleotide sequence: TGCGCCAGCAGCTTTAGGGACATCTCCTATAATTCACCCCTCCACTTT. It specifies CASSFRDISYNSPLHF.

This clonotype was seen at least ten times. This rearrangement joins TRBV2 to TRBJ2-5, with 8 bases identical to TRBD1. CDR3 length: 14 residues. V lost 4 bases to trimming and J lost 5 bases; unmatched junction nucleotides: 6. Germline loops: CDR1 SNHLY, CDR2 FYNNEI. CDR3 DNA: TGTGCCAGCAGTGTCATGACAGGGGATGAGACCCAGTACTTC. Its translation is CASSVMTGDETQYF.

The CDR3 DNA sequence: TGTGCCAGCAGCGCCGGGACCTTAGCCAAAAACATTCAGTACTTC. Residues: CASSAGTLAKNIQYF. This chain links TRBV9 with TRBJ2-4; tentatively, D is TRBD1 or TRBD2 (5 bases each). The CDR3 has 15 amino acids. V lost 3 bases and J lost 0, with 10 bases in between. Germline-derived CDR1 and CDR2 are SGDLS and YYNGEE.

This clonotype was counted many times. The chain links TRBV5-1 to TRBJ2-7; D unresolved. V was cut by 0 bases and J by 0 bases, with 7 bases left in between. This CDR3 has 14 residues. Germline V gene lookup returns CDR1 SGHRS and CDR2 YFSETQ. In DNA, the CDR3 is TGCGCCAGCAGCTTGGAGACTGCCTCCTACGAGCAGTACTTC. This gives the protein CASSLETASYEQYF.

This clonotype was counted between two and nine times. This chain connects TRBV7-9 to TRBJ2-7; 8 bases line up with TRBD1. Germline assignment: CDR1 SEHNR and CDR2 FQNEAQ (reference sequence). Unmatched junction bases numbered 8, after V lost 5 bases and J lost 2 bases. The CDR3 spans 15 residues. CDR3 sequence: CASSARTGPPYEQYF. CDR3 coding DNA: TGTGCCAGCAGCGCAAGGACAGGGCCCCCCTACGAGCAGTACTTC.

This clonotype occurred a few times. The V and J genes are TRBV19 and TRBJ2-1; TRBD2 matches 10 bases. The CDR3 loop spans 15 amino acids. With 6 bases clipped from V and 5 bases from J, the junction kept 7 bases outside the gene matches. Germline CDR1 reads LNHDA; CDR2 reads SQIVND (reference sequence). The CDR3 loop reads CASRTQRGGDNEQFF. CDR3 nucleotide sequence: TGTGCCAGTAGGACCCAGCGGGGGGGAGACAATGAGCAGTTCTTC. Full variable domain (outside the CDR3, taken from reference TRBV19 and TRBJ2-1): DGGITQSPKYLFRKEGQNVTLSCEQNLNHDAMYWYRQDPGQGLRLIYYSQIVNDFQKGDIAEGYSVSREKKESFPLTVTSAQKNPTAFYLCASRTQRGGDNEQFFGPGTRLTVL.

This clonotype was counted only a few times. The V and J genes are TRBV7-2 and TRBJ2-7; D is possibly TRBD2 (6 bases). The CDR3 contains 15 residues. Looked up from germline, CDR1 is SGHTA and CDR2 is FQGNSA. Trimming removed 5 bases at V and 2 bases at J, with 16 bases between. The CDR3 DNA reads TGTGCCAGCAGCCCGCGGGGACGAGCGGCCTACGAGCAGTACTTC. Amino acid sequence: CASSPRGRAAYEQYF.

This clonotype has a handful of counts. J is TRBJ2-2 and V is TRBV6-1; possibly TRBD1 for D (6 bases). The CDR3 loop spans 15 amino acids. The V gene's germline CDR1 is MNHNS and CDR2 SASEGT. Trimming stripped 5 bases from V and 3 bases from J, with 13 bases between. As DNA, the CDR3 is TGTGCCAGCAGTACCGGGACAACTTACACCGGGGAGCTGTTTTTT. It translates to CASSTGTTYTGELFF.

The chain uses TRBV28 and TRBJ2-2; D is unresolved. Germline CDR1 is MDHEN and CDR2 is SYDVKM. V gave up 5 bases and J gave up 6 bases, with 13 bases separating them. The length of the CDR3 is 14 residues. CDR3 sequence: CASSVASVAGELFF. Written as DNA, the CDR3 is TGTGCCAGCAGTGTGGCGAGCGTGGCCGGGGAGCTGTTTTTT.

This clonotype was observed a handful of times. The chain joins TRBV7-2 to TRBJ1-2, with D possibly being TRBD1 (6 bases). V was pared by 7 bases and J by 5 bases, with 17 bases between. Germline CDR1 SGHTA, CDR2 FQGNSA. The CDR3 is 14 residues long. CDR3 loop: CASTPYSGEYGYTF. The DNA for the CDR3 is TGTGCCAGCACCCCATACTCAGGGGAATATGGCTACACCTTC.

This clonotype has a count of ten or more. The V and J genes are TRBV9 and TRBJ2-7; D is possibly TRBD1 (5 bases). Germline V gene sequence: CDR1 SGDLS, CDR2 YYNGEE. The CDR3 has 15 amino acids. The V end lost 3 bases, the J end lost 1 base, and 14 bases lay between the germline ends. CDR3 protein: CASSAGHSASYEQYF. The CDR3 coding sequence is TGTGCCAGCAGCGCAGGACACTCCGCGTCCTACGAGCAGTACTTC.

CDR3 nucleotides: TGTGCCAGCAGTGCTGGGGGGGGCCCTAGTTCACCCCTCCACTTT. Residues: CASSAGGGPSSPLHF. The chain uses TRBV12-3 or TRBV12-4 and TRBJ1-6; D might be TRBD1 (6 bases). CDR3 length: 15 residues. V lost 5 bases and J lost 9, with 17 bases in between.

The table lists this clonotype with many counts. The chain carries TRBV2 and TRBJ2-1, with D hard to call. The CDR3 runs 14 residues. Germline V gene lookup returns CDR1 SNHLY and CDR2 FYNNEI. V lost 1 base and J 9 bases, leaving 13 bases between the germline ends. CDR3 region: CASSEVGGWGEQFF. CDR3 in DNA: TGTGCCAGCAGTGAAGTTGGTGGATGGGGTGAGCAGTTCTTC.

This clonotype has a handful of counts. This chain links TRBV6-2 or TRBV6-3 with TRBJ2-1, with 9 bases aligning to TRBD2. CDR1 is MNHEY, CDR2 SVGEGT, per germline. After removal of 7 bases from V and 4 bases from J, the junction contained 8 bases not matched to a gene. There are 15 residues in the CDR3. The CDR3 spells CASTSGTSYYNEQFF. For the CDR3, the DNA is TGTGCCAGCACTTCCGGGACTAGCTATTACAATGAGCAGTTCTTC.

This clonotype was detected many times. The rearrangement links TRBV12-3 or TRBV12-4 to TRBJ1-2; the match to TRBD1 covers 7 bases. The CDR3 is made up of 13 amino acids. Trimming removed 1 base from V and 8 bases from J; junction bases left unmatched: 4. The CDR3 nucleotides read TGTGCCAGCAGTTTAGGACAGGGTTTCGGCTACACCTTC. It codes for CASSLGQGFGYTF.